Sequencing of this T cell receptor beta chain was carried out in a study of blood T cell repertoires in COVID-19. The CDR3 length is 15 residues. With 1 base removed from V and 2 bases from J, the gap between germline ends came to 11 bases. Germline CDR1 and CDR2: GTSNPN and SVGIG (reference sequence). Authors' data handling: The authors estimated nucleated cell counts from reference gene primer amplification. Generated by immunoSEQ multiplex PCR, the TCRdb table keeps only in-frame clones and is missing some. V and J calls and clone size are those listed in that table; D and trimming were worked out from the DNA. The table includes under 250,000 clones, just under 90% detected once. The participants were between about 18 and 90 years old and came from under 25 US areas. Cohorts were based on clinical histories the participants reported.

Sequenced: PBMCs or T cells enriched from blood (not recorded which). The TCR sequence derives from a woman younger than 45 with acute COVID-19. The gene calls are TRBV30 and TRBJ1-4; D not certain. The CDR3 region is CAWSGNRGTNEKLFF. The CDR3 DNA sequence: TGTGCCTGGAGTGGGAACCGGGGTACTAATGAAAAACTGTTTTTT.